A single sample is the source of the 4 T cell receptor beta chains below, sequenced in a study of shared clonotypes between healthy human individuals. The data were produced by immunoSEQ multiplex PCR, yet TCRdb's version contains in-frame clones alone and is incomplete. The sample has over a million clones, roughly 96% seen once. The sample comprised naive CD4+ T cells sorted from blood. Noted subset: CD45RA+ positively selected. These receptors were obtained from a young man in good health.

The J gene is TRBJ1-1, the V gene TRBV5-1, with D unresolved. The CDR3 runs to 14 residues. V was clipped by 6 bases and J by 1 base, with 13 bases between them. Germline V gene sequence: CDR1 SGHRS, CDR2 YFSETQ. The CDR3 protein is CASTASSQNTEAFF. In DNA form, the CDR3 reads TGCGCCAGCACCGCCAGCAGCCAGAACACTGAAGCTTTCTTT.

DNA of the CDR3: TGTGCCAGCAGCTTAGGACTCCAGGGGGTCAATGAGCAGTTCTTC. Its protein is CASSLGLQGVNEQFF. The chain carries TRBV11-2 and TRBJ2-1, with 7 positions matching TRBD1. Unmatched junction bases numbered 6, after V lost 1 base and J lost 6 bases. Looked up from germline, CDR1 is SGHAT and CDR2 is FQNNGV. This CDR3 contains 15 residues.

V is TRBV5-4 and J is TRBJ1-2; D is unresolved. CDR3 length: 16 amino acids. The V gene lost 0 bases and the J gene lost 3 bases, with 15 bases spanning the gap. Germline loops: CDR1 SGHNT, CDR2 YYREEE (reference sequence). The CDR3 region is CASSLASGRIDYGYTF. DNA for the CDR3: TGTGCCAGCAGCTTGGCCTCCGGACGGATTGACTATGGCTACACCTTC.

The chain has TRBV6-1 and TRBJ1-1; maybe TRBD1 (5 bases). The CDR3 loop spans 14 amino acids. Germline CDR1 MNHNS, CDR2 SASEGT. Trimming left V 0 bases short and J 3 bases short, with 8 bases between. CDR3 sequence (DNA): TGTGCCAGCAGTGAAGCGTTCAGGGACACTGAAGCTTTCTTT. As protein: CASSEAFRDTEAFF.